One T cell receptor (beta chain) is described in this entry. How the authors handled the data: Scientists estimated how many nucleated cells there were by amplifying reference gene primers. Using immunoSEQ multiplex PCR, the repertoire was profiled, and TCRdb retains in-frame clones only, with some absent. V and J calls and clone size are those listed in that table; D and trimming were worked out from the DNA. The sample includes 65,000 to 80,000 clones, more than 75% of them seen just once. Trimming at V came to 2 bases and at J to 1 base, leaving 9 bases not matched to a gene. Per germline, CDR1 LGHNA and CDR2 YNFKEQ. The CDR3 has 18 amino acids. This sample stems from a study of blood T cell repertoires in COVID-19. Study-wide context: PBMCs, B-cell-depleted T cells, or T cells provided the cDNA or gDNA that made up the material.

This rearrangement joins TRBV4-2 to TRBJ2-2; 8 bases are a match to TRBD1. The specimen sequenced was peripheral blood. The clonotype was recovered from a man aged 50 to 59 with active COVID-19. As DNA, the CDR3 is TGTGCCAGCAGCCAATCCCGCGGCGGGACAGGGAACACCGGGGAGCTGTTTTTT. Protein sequence: CASSQSRGGTGNTGELFF.